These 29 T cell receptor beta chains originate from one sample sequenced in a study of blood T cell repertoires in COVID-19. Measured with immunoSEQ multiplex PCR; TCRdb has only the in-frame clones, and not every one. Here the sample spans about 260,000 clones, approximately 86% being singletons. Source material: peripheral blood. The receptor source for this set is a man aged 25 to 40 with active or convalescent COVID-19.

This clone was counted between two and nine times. The CDR3 nucleotides are TGTGCCAGCATACAACTCGGGACAGGGGCGTCCGGAGCTTTCTTT. It is translated as CASIQLGTGASGAFF. The chain has TRBV2 and TRBJ1-1; 10 bases line up with TRBD1. Germline CDR1 is SNHLY and CDR2 is FYNNEI. J was trimmed by 10 bases and V by 7 bases; bases with no gene match: 15. The CDR3 loop spans 15 amino acids.

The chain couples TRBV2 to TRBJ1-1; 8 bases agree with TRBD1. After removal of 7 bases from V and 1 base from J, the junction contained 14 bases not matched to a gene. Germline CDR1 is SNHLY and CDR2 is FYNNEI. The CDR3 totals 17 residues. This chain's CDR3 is CASTEVRRGQENTEAFF. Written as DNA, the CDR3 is TGTGCCAGCACCGAAGTAAGGCGGGGACAGGAGAACACTGAAGCTTTCTTT.

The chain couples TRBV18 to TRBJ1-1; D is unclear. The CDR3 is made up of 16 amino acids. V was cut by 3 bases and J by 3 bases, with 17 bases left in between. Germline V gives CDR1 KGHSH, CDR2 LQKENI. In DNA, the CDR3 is TGTGCCAGCTCACCTCTGCTCCAGGTCTTGGACACTGAAGCTTTCTTT. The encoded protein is CASSPLLQVLDTEAFF.

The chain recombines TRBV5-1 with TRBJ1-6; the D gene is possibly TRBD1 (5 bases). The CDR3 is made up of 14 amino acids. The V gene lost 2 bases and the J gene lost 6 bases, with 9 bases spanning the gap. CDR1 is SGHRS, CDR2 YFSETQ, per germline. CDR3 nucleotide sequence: TGCGCCAGCAGCTTCGGGACTCCTAATTCACCCCTCCACTTT. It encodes CASSFGTPNSPLHF.

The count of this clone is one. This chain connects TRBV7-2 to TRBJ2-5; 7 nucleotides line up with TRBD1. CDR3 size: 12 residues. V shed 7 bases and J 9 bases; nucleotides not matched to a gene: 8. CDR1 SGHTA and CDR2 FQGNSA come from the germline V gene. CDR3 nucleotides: TGTGCCAGCACCCAAGGACAGGCGGCCCAGTACTTC. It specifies CASTQGQAAQYF. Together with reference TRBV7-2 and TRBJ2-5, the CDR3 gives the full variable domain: GAGVSQSPSNKVTEKGKDVELRCDPISGHTALYWYRQSLGQGLEFLIYFQGNSAPDKSGLPSDRFSAERTGGSVSTLTIQRTQQEDSAVYLCASTQGQAAQYFGPGTRLLVL.

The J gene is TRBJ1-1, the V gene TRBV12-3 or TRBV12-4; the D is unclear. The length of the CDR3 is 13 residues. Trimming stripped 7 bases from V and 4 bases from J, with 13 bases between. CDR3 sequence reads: CASIIRGGTEAFF. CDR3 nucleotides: TGTGCCAGCATAATTCGGGGAGGCACTGAAGCTTTCTTT.

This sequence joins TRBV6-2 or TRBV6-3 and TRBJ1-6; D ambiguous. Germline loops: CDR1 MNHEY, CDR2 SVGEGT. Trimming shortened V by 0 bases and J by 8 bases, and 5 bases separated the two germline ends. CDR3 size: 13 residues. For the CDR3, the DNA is TGTGCCAGCAGTTACTCGAGGGATTCACCCCTCCACTTT. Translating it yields CASSYSRDSPLHF.

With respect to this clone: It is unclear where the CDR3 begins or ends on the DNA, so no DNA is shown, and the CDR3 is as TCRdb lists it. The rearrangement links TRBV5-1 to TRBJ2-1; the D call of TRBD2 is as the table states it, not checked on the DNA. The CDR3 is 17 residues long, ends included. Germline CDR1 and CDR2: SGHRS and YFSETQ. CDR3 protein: CASSFGPGTSGRNEQFF.

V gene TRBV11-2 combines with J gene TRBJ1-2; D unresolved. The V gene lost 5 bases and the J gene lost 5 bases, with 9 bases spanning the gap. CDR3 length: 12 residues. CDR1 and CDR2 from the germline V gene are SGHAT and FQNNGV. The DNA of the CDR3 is TGTGCCAGCAGCGGGTCCGGGTATGGCTACACCTTC. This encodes CASSGSGYGYTF.

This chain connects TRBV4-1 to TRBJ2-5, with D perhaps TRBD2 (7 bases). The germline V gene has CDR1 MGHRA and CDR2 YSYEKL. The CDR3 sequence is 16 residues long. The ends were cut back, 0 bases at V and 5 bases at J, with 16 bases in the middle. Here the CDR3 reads CASSQDLGGATETQYF. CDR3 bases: TGCGCCAGCAGCCAAGATCTTGGGGGGGCCACGGAGACCCAGTACTTC.

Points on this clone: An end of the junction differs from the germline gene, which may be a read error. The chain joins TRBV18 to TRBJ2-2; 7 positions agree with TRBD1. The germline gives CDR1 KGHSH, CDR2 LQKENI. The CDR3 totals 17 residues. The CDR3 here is CASSPRQGPKNTGELFF. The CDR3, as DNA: TGTGCCAGCTCCCCACGACAGGGACCAAAGAACACCGGGGAGCTGTTTTTT.

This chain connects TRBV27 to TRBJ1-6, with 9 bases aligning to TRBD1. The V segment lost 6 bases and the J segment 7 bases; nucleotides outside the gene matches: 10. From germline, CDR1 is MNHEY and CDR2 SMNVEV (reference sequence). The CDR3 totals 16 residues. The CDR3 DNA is TGTGCCAGCAGCAAAACCGGGACAGGGAGAAATTCACCCCTCCACTTT. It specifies CASSKTGTGRNSPLHF.

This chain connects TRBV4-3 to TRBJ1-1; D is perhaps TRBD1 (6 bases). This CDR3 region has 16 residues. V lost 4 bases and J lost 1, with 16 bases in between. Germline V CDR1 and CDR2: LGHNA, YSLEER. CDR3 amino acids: CASSPNSRGRNTEAFF. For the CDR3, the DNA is TGCGCCAGCAGCCCAAACAGCAGGGGACGGAACACTGAAGCTTTCTTT.

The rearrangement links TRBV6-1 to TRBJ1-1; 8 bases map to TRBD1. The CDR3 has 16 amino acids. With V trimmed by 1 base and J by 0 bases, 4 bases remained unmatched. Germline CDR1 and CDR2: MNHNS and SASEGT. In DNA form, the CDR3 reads TGTGCCAGCAGTGAAGGGACAGGGACTATGAACACTGAAGCTTTCTTT. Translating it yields CASSEGTGTMNTEAFF.

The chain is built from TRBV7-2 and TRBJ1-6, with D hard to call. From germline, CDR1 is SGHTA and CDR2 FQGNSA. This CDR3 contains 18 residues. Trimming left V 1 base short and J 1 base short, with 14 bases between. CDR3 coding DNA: TGTGCCAGCAGCTTAGAAGCGGCGGGAGGGTCCTATAATTCACCCCTCCACTTT. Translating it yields CASSLEAAGGSYNSPLHF. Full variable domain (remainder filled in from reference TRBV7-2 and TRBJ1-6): GAGVSQSPSNKVTEKGKDVELRCDPISGHTALYWYRQSLGQGLEFLIYFQGNSAPDKSGLPSDRFSAERTGGSVSTLTIQRTQQEDSAVYLCASSLEAAGGSYNSPLHFGNGTRLTVT.

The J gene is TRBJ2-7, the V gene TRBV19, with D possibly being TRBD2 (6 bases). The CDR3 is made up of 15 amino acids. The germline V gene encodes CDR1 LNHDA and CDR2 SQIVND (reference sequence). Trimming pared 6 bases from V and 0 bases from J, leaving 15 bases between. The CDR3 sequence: CASRMRDGSSYEQYF. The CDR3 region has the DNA TGTGCCAGTAGGATGCGGGACGGAAGCTCCTACGAGCAGTACTTC.

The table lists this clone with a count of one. The CDR3 DNA sequence: TGTGCCATCAGTGAGTCGGGGGCAGGTAATCAGCCCCAGCATTTT. Encoded protein: CAISESGAGNQPQHF. The rearrangement links TRBV10-3 to TRBJ1-5; possible D gene TRBD1, 6 bases. Trimming removed 0 bases at V and 4 bases at J, with 10 bases between. Germline lookup yields CDR1 ENHRY and CDR2 SYGVKD. The CDR3 runs to 15 residues.

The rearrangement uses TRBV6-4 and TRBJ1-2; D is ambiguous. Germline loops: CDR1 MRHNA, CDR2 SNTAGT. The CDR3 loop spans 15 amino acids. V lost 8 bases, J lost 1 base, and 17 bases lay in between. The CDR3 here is CASPDPRARNYGYTF. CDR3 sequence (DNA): TGTGCCAGCCCGGACCCGCGGGCGCGTAACTATGGCTACACCTTC.

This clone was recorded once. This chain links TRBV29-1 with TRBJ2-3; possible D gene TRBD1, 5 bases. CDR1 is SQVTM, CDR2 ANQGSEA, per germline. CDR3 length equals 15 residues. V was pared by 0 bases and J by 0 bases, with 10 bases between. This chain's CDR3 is CSVEEFDRSTDTQYF. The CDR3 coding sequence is TGCAGCGTTGAAGAGTTCGACAGAAGCACAGATACGCAGTATTTT.

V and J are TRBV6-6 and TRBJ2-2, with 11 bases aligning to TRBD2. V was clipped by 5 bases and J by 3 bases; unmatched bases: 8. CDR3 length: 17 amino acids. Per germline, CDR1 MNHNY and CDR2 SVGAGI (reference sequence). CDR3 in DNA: TGTGCCAGCAGTCCAAAAGGACTAGCGGGTTACACCGGGGAGCTGTTTTTT. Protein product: CASSPKGLAGYTGELFF.

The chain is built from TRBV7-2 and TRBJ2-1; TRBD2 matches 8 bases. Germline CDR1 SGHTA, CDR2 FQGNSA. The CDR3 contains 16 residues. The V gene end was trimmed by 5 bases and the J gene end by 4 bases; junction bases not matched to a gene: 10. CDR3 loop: CASSPLSGGVYNEQFF. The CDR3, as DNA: TGTGCCAGCAGCCCACTTTCCGGGGGGGTTTACAATGAGCAGTTCTTC.

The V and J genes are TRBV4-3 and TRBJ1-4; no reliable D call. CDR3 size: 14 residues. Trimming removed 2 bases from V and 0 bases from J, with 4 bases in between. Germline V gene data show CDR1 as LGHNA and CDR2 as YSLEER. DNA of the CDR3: TGCGCCAGCAGCCAATCAGCAACTAATGAAAAACTGTTTTTT. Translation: CASSQSATNEKLFF.

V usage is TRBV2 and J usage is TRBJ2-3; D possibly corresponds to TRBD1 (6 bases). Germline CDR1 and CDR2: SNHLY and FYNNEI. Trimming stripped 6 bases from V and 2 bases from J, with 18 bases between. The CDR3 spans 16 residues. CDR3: CASRSGQSSPTDTQYF. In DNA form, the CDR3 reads TGTGCCAGCAGATCCGGACAGTCATCCCCCACAGATACGCAGTATTTT.

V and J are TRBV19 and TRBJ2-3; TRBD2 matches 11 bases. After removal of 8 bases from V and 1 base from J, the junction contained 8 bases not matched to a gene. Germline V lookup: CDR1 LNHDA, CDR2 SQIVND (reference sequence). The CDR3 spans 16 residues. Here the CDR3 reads CASRSLAGGRTDTQYF. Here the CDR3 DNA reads TGTGCCAGTCGAAGCCTAGCGGGGGGACGCACAGATACGCAGTATTTT.

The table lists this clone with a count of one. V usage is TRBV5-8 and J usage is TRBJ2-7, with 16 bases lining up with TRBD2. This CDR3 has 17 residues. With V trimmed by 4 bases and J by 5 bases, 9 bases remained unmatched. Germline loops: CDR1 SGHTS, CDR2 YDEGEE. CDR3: CASSLGLAGGWFNEQYF. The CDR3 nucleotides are TGTGCCAGCAGCCTGGGACTAGCGGGGGGGTGGTTCAACGAGCAGTACTTC. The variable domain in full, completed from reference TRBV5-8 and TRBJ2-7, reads EAGVTQSPTHLIKTRGQQATLRCSPISGHTSVYWYQQALGLGLQFLLWYDEGEERNRGNFPPRFSGRQFPNYSSELNVNALELEDSALYLCASSLGLAGGWFNEQYFGPGTRLTVT.

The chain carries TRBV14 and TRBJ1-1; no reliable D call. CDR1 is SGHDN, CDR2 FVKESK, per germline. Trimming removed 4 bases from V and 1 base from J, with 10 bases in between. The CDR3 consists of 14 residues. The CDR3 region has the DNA TGTGCCAGCAGCCTCCTACACAGGAACACTGAAGCTTTCTTT. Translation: CASSLLHRNTEAFF.

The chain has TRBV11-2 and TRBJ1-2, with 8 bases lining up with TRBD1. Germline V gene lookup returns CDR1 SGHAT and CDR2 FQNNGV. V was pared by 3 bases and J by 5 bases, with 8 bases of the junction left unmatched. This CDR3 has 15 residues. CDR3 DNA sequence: TGTGCCAGCAGCTTGTCAGGGGGCCTAGGTTATGGCTACACCTTC. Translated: CASSLSGGLGYGYTF.

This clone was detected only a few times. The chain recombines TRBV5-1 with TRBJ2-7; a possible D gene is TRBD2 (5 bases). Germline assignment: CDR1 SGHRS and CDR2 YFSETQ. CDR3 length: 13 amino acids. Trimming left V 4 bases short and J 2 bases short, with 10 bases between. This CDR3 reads CASSPGETYEQYF. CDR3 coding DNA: TGCGCCAGCAGCCCCGGGGAAACCTACGAGCAGTACTTC.

CDR3: CASSERLAGNNEQFF. CDR3 DNA: TGCGCCAGCAGTGAGCGGCTAGCGGGGAACAATGAGCAGTTCTTC. The chain is built from TRBV10-2 and TRBJ2-1; 9 nucleotides line up with TRBD2. The CDR3 is 15 amino acids. The germline V gene has CDR1 WSHSY and CDR2 SAAADI. V lost 2 bases to trimming and J lost 5 bases; unmatched junction nucleotides: 4.